This T cell receptor beta chain was obtained from a study of CXCR3-negative and CXCR3-positive naive CD8 T cells. Study-level points and caveats: With CXCR3 expression partially decreased after cryopreservation, most assays relied on fresh PBMCs. Naive CXCR3-negative and CXCR3-positive cells had similar TRBV-TRBJ usage; memory differed. In both naive subsets diversity was comparably high, whereas memory CD8+ cells showed much lower diversity.

Germline loops: CDR1 DFQATT, CDR2 SNEGSKA (reference sequence). CDR3 length: 16 amino acids. cDNA libraries for TRB were generated by 5' RACE incorporating UMI labels. TCRdb reanalyzed the 5' RACE reads, giving one entry per CDR3 protein sequence and no DNA. The sample's table shows about 39,000 distinct CDR3 sequences. In the case of this clonotype: Its target is unknown.

Every CD8+ T cell subset underwent triplicate sorting at some 280,000 cells apiece. This chain links TRBV20-1 with TRBJ2-7; without DNA, the TCRdb call of TRBD2 cannot be checked. What was sequenced was memory CD8+ T cells from blood. The sequence derives from a human donor in good health. Some clones in this sample may be carry-over from other donors' samples. CDR3 sequence reads: CSARETGTSVSYEQYF.